A single T cell receptor (beta chain) is shown here with its context. The germline V and J ends were trimmed by 6 bases and 4 bases, with 24 bases remaining between them. Germline CDR1 is GTSNPN and CDR2 is SVGIG (reference sequence). The CDR3 totals 16 residues. Those enrolled in Seattle joined during active infection and were followed longitudinally afterward. This entry belongs to a study of blood T cell repertoires in COVID-19. The overall study: Material from acute and convalescent COVID-19 was sourced from the United States, Italy and Spain. T cells, B-cell-depleted T cells, or PBMCs supplied cDNA or gDNA.

As processed by the authors: Reference gene primer amplification in the assay estimated nucleated cell counts. The data were produced by immunoSEQ multiplex PCR, yet TCRdb's version contains in-frame clones alone and is incomplete. V and J calls and clone size are copied from that table; D and trimming were computed from the DNA. The table has about 300,000 clones, approximately 88% seen once. The clonotype originates from a woman aged 30 to 39 with COVID-19, enrolled during active disease. The specimen was peripheral blood. The chain couples TRBV30 to TRBJ1-2; D may be TRBD1 (6 bases). The CDR3 sequence: CACQPSNRAGAYGYTF. Written as DNA, the CDR3 is TGTGCCTGCCAACCTTCGAACCGGGCGGGGGCCTATGGCTACACCTTC.